The 31 T cell receptor beta chains in this list originate from one sample, sequenced in a study of blood T cells in healthy people across ages (dated by TCRdb to between 2014 and 2017). The library relied on 5' RACE. The reads were generated on an Illumina HiSeq 2500. A second roughly 6 to 12 cycle PCR used a sample-barcoded 5' primer and a J-beta primer mix. Using fastp at Q25 and MiXCR, TCRdb reprocessed the public reads and kept productive beta chains. Every CDR3 protein is listed once, alongside the most common genes and DNA of its rows. The sample table holds 700,000 or so distinct CDR3 sequences, of which roughly 41% were seen once. The ten most abundant clones make up about 32% of the sample. Source material: blood. The receptors come from an elderly man in good health.

The chain uses TRBV28 and TRBJ2-4; 10 nucleotides line up with TRBD2. The assigned J gene may be wrong: the sequence end matches TRBJ2-7 better. The CDR3 contains 15 residues. CDR1 is MDHEN and CDR2 is SYDVKM in the germline V gene. The CDR3 here is CASSLWLAGAYEQYF. As DNA, the CDR3 is TGTGCCAGCAGTTTATGGCTAGCGGGGGCCTACGAGCAGTACTTC.

A remark on this clonotype: Since a much larger clone is just one base distant, this may be a read error. The chain couples TRBV7-2 to TRBJ2-1; TRBD2 aligns across 8 bases. There are 16 residues in the CDR3. Germline values: CDR1 SGHTA, CDR2 FQGNSA. The ends lost 0 bases at V and 10 bases at J; junction bases unmatched: 11. Here the CDR3 DNA reads TGTGCCAGCAGCTTAGCCGGGGGGGCCATGGCCAAGGAGCAGTTCTTC. Translation gives CASSLAGGAMAKEQFF.

The chain has TRBV11-2 and TRBJ2-1, with TRBD2 matching over 13 bases. The CDR3 is made up of 16 amino acids. Germline-derived CDR1 and CDR2 are SGHAT and FQNNGV. The V gene end was trimmed by 5 bases and the J gene end by 7 bases; junction bases not matched to a gene: 8. CDR3 nucleotides: TGTGCCAGCAGCCGTTGGGGACTAGCGGGGACTAATGAGCAGTTCTTC. It is translated as CASSRWGLAGTNEQFF.

This clonotype showed up just a few times. V and J are TRBV3-1 and TRBJ2-3, with TRBD1 matching 7 bases. The trim removed 4 bases at V and 4 bases at J, leaving 8 bases unmatched. This CDR3 is built from 15 residues. Germline CDR1 reads LGHDT; CDR2 reads YNNKEL (reference sequence). The CDR3: CASSLGGAVADTQYF. CDR3 in DNA: TGTGCCAGCAGCCTAGGGGGCGCGGTCGCAGATACGCAGTATTTT.

This chain connects TRBV6-2 or TRBV6-3 to TRBJ2-6, with D perhaps matching TRBD1 (6 bases). CDR1 is MNHEY and CDR2 is SVGEGT in the germline V gene. CDR3 length: 18 residues. V lost 6 bases, J lost 0 bases, and 18 bases lay in between. The CDR3 loop is CASRPAGTRDSGANVLTF. The CDR3 DNA reads TGTGCCAGCAGACCGGCCGGGACACGGGACTCTGGGGCCAACGTCCTGACTTTC.

The count of this clonotype is one. The junction differs from germline at one of its ends, possibly a read error. The CDR3 DNA is TGCAGTGCTAGGGGCTACTCGGGACTAGCGGCCCACAATAAGCAGTTCTTC. It codes for CSARGYSGLAAHNKQFF. The rearrangement links TRBV20-1 to TRBJ2-1; 11 bases agree with TRBD2. The CDR3 sequence is 17 residues long. Per germline, CDR1 DFQATT and CDR2 SNEGSKA (reference sequence).

The chain couples TRBV7-9 to TRBJ2-1; weak D call: TRBD2 (5 bases). The germline V gene has CDR1 SEHNR and CDR2 FQNEAQ (reference sequence). V was clipped by 0 bases and J by 12 bases, with 12 bases between them. The CDR3 contains 13 residues. This CDR3 reads CASSLAGADRQFF. DNA for the CDR3: TGTGCCAGCAGCTTAGCGGGAGCCGATAGGCAGTTCTTC.

This clonotype was found a few times. V is TRBV7-9 and J is TRBJ2-3; no clear D gene. V lost 2 bases and J 1 base, leaving 10 bases between the germline ends. CDR1 and CDR2 from the germline V gene are SEHNR and FQNEAQ (reference sequence). The CDR3 has 15 residues. The CDR3 spells CASSLSPGRTDTQYF. The CDR3, as DNA: TGTGCCAGCAGCTTATCCCCGGGTCGCACAGATACGCAGTATTTT.

The chain is built from TRBV7-9 and TRBJ1-1; 7 nucleotides match TRBD1. J gave up 9 bases and V 1 base, and 23 bases lay outside the gene matches. CDR3 length: 19 residues. Looked up from germline, CDR1 is SEHNR and CDR2 is FQNEAQ (reference sequence). This CDR3 reads CASSLGVLASAGQYLQAFF. CDR3 DNA: TGTGCCAGCAGCTTAGGAGTATTAGCGTCGGCGGGACAGTACTTACAAGCTTTCTTT.

A word on this clonotype: At one boundary the junction diverges from the germline segment, which might be a read error. V is TRBV10-1 and J is TRBJ2-2, with D hard to call. Germline CDR1 and CDR2: WNHNN and SYGVQD (reference sequence). This CDR3 region has 14 residues. CDR3 sequence reads: CATSTQANTGELFF. DNA for the CDR3: TGCGCCACCAGTACACAAGCGAACACCGGGGAGCTGTTTTTT.

The genes are TRBV7-2 and TRBJ1-2; TRBD1 matches 8 bases. This CDR3 contains 14 residues. With 3 bases clipped from V and 8 bases from J, the junction kept 8 bases outside the gene matches. CDR1 is SGHTA and CDR2 is FQGNSA in the germline V gene. The CDR3 region is CASSLETGENGYTF. In DNA, the CDR3 is TGTGCCAGCAGCTTGGAGACAGGGGAAAACGGCTACACCTTC. Together with reference TRBV7-2 and TRBJ1-2, the CDR3 gives the full variable domain: GAGVSQSPSNKVTEKGKDVELRCDPISGHTALYWYRQSLGQGLEFLIYFQGNSAPDKSGLPSDRFSAERTGGSVSTLTIQRTQQEDSAVYLCASSLETGENGYTFGSGTRLTVV.

This chain links TRBV20-1 with TRBJ2-7; TRBD2 aligns across 8 bases. Germline-derived CDR1 and CDR2 are DFQATT and SNEGSKA (reference sequence). V was clipped by 6 bases and J by 6 bases; unmatched bases: 16. The CDR3 spans 15 residues. This CDR3 is CSANKIGTRHSEQYF. The CDR3 nucleotides are TGCAGTGCAAACAAGATCGGGACTAGGCATTCCGAGCAGTACTTC.

The rearrangement uses TRBV25-1 and TRBJ2-3; a possible D gene is TRBD1 (6 bases). Germline loops: CDR1 MGHDK, CDR2 SYGVNS. Trimming cost V 3 bases and J 2 bases, with 18 bases left between them. The CDR3 spans 17 residues. In DNA form, the CDR3 reads TGTGCCAGCAGTGAGTCCCCAAATGCAGGGGCCACAGATACGCAGTATTTT. This sequence encodes CASSESPNAGATDTQYF.

This chain joins TRBV12-3 or TRBV12-4 and TRBJ1-1, with D perhaps TRBD1 (5 bases). The CDR3 runs 14 residues. The V gene lost 7 bases and the J gene lost 4 bases, with 16 bases spanning the gap. Here the CDR3 DNA reads TGTGCCAGCATCGATCGACCGGGGGTCACTGAAGCTTTCTTT. Protein sequence: CASIDRPGVTEAFF.

V gene TRBV12-3 or TRBV12-4 combines with J gene TRBJ2-2, with 11 bases matching TRBD2. The CDR3 extends over 18 amino acids. After removal of 5 bases from V and 2 bases from J, the junction contained 10 bases not matched to a gene. In DNA form, the CDR3 reads TGTGCCAGCAGTCCCGGGACTAGCGGCCGGCTAAACACCGGGGAGCTGTTTTTT. Translation: CASSPGTSGRLNTGELFF.

Comment on this clonotype: Given a much more abundant clone one base away, this may be a read error. The chain couples TRBV4-1 to TRBJ2-3; 7 bases match TRBD2. The germline CDR1 and CDR2 sequences are MGHRA and YSYEKL. Losses at the gene ends were 0 bases for V and 2 bases for J; bases not matched to a gene: 8. The CDR3 consists of 17 residues. Here the CDR3 DNA reads TGCGCCAGCAGCCAAGAGGTCGCTAGCGGAAACACAGATACGCAGTATTTT. It is translated as CASSQEVASGNTDTQYF.

This chain connects TRBV20-1 to TRBJ2-3, with 10 positions matching TRBD2. CDR3 length: 16 residues. V lost 6 bases and J lost 2; bases outside the gene matches: 11. In germline, CDR1 is DFQATT, CDR2 SNEGSKA (reference sequence). The CDR3 is CSAPVEAGGVTDTQYF. CDR3 in DNA: TGCAGTGCCCCCGTTGAAGCGGGAGGGGTCACAGATACGCAGTATTTT.

This clonotype was seen more than once but under ten times. V usage is TRBV15 and J usage is TRBJ2-5; no firm D call. The length of the CDR3 is 15 residues. CDR1 is LNHNV and CDR2 is YYDKDF in the germline V gene (reference sequence). V shed 0 bases and J shed 2 bases, with 10 bases lying between them. The CDR3 loop is CATSRDVQPQETQYF. The CDR3 DNA is TGTGCCACCAGCAGAGATGTGCAGCCACAAGAGACCCAGTACTTC.

This chain links TRBV7-2 with TRBJ2-3, with 8 bases matching TRBD2. Germline V lookup: CDR1 SGHTA, CDR2 FQGNSA. The CDR3 extends over 17 amino acids. The V segment lost 5 bases and the J segment 3 bases; nucleotides outside the gene matches: 13. Here the CDR3 reads CASSPVPTQRGTDTQYF. DNA for the CDR3: TGTGCCAGCAGCCCTGTTCCCACTCAGCGGGGGACAGATACGCAGTATTTT.

This clonotype has just a few counts. Possible read error: a much larger clone is one base away. The chain uses TRBV7-2 and TRBJ2-5; TRBD2 aligns across 13 bases. The length of the CDR3 is 17 residues. The ends lost 5 bases at V and 11 bases at J; junction bases unmatched: 17. The germline V gene has CDR1 SGHTA and CDR2 FQGNSA. CDR3 in amino acids: CASSPRTSGSSPNEQYF. CDR3 nucleotide sequence: TGTGCCAGCAGCCCCCGGACTAGCGGGAGTTCCCCCAATGAGCAGTACTTC.

This chain links TRBV20-1 with TRBJ2-6; TRBD1 agrees at 12 bases. J was trimmed by 12 bases and V by 6 bases; bases with no gene match: 15. The CDR3 length is 16 residues. Germline V gene lookup returns CDR1 DFQATT and CDR2 SNEGSKA (reference sequence). The CDR3 loop is CSALGDRGRRSGVLTF. The CDR3 nucleotides are TGCAGTGCGTTAGGGGACAGGGGGCGCCGTTCAGGCGTCCTGACTTTC.

This clonotype was seen a few times. The rearrangement uses TRBV15 and TRBJ2-2; TRBD2 matches at 9 bases. The CDR3 totals 15 residues. Per the germline V gene, CDR1 is LNHNV and CDR2 is YYDKDF (reference sequence). V lost 2 bases to trimming and J lost 4 bases; unmatched junction nucleotides: 2. The CDR3 region has the DNA TGTGCCACCAGCAGATGGACTAGCGCCACCGGGGAGCTGTTTTTT. This codes for CATSRWTSATGELFF.

This clonotype has just a few counts. The CDR3 loop is CASSRTGIGYTF. CDR3 bases: TGTGCCAGCAGTCGGACAGGGATTGGCTACACCTTC. The V and J genes are TRBV6-2 or TRBV6-3 and TRBJ1-2; TRBD1 matches 8 bases. The ends lost 5 bases at V and 7 bases at J; junction bases unmatched: 3. CDR1 is MNHEY, CDR2 SVGEGT, per germline. This CDR3 is built from 12 residues.

This sequence joins TRBV20-1 and TRBJ2-3; 8 bases match TRBD2. The CDR3 covers 14 residues. Germline CDR1 is DFQATT and CDR2 is SNEGSKA (reference sequence). The V and J ends lost 2 bases and 5 bases, in that order; junction bases with no gene match: 6. CDR3 sequence (DNA): TGCAGTGCTAGACCGGGACTAGGGGTAGATACGCAGTATTTT. It encodes CSARPGLGVDTQYF.

This clonotype was seen a few times. The chain has TRBV7-8 and TRBJ2-4; 8 bases are shared with TRBD1. Gene TRBJ2-7 matches the end of the DNA better, so the J call may be wrong. Per germline, CDR1 SGHVS and CDR2 FQNEAQ. This CDR3 spans 14 amino acids. CDR3 DNA: TGTGCCAGCAGCCCGACAGGGGTACCCTACGAGCAGTACTTC. Translation gives CASSPTGVPYEQYF.

The chain combines TRBV21-1 with TRBJ1-5; the table's D call TRBD1 went unverified against the DNA. TRBV21-1 has pseudogene status. The CDR3 length is 15 residues. The CDR3 sequence is CASSKSRGGNQPQHF. The CDR3 DNA is TGTGCCAGCAGCAAAAGCAGGGGAGGCAATCAGCCCCAGCATTTT.

This clonotype came up a few times. The V call is TRBV9, the J call TRBJ2-3; 8 nucleotides agree with TRBD1. V shed 3 bases and J 3 bases; nucleotides not matched to a gene: 9. The CDR3 is 16 residues long. The germline gives CDR1 SGDLS, CDR2 YYNGEE. The CDR3 region has the DNA TGTGCCAGCAGCGCCGACAGGGGCAGTGGGACAGATACGCAGTATTTT. It encodes CASSADRGSGTDTQYF.

This clonotype was counted once. The chain has TRBV6-5 and TRBJ2-4; TRBD2 matches at 8 bases. The J call may be incorrect, as the DNA end agrees better with TRBJ2-7. This CDR3 spans 15 amino acids. Germline values: CDR1 MNHEY, CDR2 SVGAGI. The CDR3 nucleotides read TGTGCCAGCAGTTACTCCCTGGGACTAGATTACGAGCAGTACTTC. Amino acids: CASSYSLGLDYEQYF.

The gene calls are TRBV28 and TRBJ1-5, with D perhaps TRBD1 (6 bases). This CDR3 contains 15 residues. Between the trimmed V and J ends, which lost 2 bases and 5 bases, there was a span of 13 bases. Germline CDR1 MDHEN, CDR2 SYDVKM. CDR3 loop: CASSLGGQPYQPQHF. DNA of the CDR3: TGTGCCAGCAGTTTAGGAGGACAGCCATATCAGCCCCAGCATTTT.

V usage is TRBV5-1 and J usage is TRBJ2-5, with TRBD1 matching 10 bases. Looked up from germline, CDR1 is SGHRS and CDR2 is YFSETQ. Trimming took 5 bases from V and 11 from J; bases not matched to a gene: 15. The CDR3 sequence is 15 residues long. CDR3 residues: CASRRTGGPYNGQYF. DNA for the CDR3: TGCGCCAGCAGAAGGACAGGGGGGCCCTACAATGGGCAGTACTTC.

The chain carries TRBV7-8 and TRBJ1-4; tentative D call: TRBD1 (5 bases). The CDR3 runs 17 residues. Germline V lookup: CDR1 SGHVS, CDR2 FQNEAQ. The V end lost 2 bases, the J end lost 3 bases, and 16 bases lay between the germline ends. The CDR3 loop is CASSLFGWGAANEKLFF. The DNA for the CDR3 is TGTGCCAGCAGCTTATTTGGCTGGGGCGCGGCTAATGAAAAACTGTTTTTT.